This T cell receptor (beta chain) derives from a study of breast tumors, draining lymph nodes, adjacent tissues. Trimming stripped 5 bases from V and 6 bases from J, with 20 bases between. This CDR3 has 16 amino acids. Germline lookup yields CDR1 LNHDA and CDR2 SQIVND (reference sequence). General study results and limits: The data were judged consistent with most tumor T cells coming from lymph node and expanding in tumor. Tumor T cell lymph node origin was a supported hypothesis, not proven. Tumors had less TCR diversity than lymph nodes, more than nontumor tissue. Luminal-like breast cancer showed significantly greater tumor-nontumor repertoire similarity than basal-like breast cancer did.

TCRdb re-derived calls from the multiplex PCR reads in MiXCR, one entry per CDR3 protein. The sample gives about 220,000 distinct CDR3 sequences, less than 45% of which show up once; roughly 3.5% is in the top ten. About this clonotype itself: Its cognate antigen is unknown. The conserved final phenylalanine or tryptophan is absent from the CDR3, which likely points to a read error.

The lymph nodes were axillary draining lymph nodes from breast cancer patients. The chain employs TRBV19 and TRBJ2-1; D perhaps matches TRBD1 (5 bases). This TCR came from a female donor with breast cancer. Some clones in this sample may be carry-over from other donors' samples. The sample was axillary lymph node tissue. As DNA, the CDR3 is TGTGCCAGTAGTCAAACCACTGACAGCATAGGCAATGAGCAGTTCTCC. This translates into CASSQTTDSIGNEQFS.